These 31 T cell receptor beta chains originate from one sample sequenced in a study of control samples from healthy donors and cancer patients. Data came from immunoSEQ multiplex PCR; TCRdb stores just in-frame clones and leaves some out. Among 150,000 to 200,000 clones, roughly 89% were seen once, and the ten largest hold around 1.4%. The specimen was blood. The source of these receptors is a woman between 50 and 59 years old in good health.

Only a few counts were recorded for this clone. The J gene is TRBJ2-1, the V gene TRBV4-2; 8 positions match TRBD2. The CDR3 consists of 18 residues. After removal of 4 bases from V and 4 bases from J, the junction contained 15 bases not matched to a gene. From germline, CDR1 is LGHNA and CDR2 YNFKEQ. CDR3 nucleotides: TGTGCCAGCAGCCCAGCCAGGACTTCTAGCGGGCCTTACAATGAGCAGTTCTTC. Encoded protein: CASSPARTSSGPYNEQFF.

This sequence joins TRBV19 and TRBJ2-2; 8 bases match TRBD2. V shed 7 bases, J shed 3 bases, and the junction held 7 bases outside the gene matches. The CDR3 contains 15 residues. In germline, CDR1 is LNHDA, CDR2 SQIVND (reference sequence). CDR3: CASNRGGPDTGELFF. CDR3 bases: TGTGCCAGTAACCGGGGGGGGCCCGACACCGGGGAGCTGTTTTTT.

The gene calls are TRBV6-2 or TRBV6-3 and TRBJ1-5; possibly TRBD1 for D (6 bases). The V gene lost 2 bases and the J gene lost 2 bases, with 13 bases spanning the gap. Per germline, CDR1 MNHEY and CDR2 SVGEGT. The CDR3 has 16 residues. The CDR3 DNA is TGTGCCAGCAGTTACGGGGGCAGCTACGGCAATCAGCCCCAGCATTTT. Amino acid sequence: CASSYGGSYGNQPQHF.

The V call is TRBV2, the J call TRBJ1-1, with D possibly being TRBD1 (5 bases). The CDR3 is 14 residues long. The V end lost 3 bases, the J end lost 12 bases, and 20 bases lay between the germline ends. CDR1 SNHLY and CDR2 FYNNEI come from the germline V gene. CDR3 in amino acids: CASSDRGIGGKTFF. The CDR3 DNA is TGTGCCAGCAGTGACCGTGGGATCGGGGGGAAAACTTTCTTT.

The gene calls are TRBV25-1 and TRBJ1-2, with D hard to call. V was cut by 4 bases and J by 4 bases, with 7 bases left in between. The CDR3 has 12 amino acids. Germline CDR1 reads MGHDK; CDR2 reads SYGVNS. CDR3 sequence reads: CASSASGYGYTF. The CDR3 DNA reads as TGTGCCAGCAGTGCCTCGGGCTATGGCTACACCTTC.

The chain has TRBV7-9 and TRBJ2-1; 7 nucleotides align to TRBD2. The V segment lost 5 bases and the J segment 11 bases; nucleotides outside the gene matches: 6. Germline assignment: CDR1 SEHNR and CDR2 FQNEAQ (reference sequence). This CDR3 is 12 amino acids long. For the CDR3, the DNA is TGTGCCAGCAGCCCCGGGCGGGAGAAGCAGTTCTTC. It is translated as CASSPGREKQFF.

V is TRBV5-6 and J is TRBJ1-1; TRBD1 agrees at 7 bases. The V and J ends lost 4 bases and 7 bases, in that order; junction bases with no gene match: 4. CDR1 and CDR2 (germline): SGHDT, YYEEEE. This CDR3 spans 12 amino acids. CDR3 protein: CASSHYRGEAFF. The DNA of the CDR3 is TGTGCCAGCAGCCACTACAGGGGTGAAGCTTTCTTT. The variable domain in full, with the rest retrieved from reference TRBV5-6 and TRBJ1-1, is DAGVTQSPTHLIKTRGQQVTLRCSPKSGHDTVSWYQQALGQGPQFIFQYYEEEERQRGNFPDRFSGHQFPNYSSELNVNALLLGDSALYLCASSHYRGEAFFGQGTRLTVV.

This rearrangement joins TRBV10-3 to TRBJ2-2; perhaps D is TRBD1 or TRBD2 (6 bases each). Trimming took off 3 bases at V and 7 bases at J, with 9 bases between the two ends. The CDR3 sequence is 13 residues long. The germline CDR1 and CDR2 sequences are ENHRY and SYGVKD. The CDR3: CAISERGDGELFF. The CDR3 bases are TGTGCCATCAGTGAAAGGGGGGACGGGGAGCTGTTTTTT.

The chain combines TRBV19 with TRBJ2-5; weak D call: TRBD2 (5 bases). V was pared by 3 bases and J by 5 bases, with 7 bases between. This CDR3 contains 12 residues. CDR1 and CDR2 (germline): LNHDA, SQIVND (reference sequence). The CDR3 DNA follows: TGTGCCAGTAGTATCGGGATGGAGACCCAGTACTTC. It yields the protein CASSIGMETQYF. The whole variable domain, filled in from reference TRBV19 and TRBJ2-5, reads DGGITQSPKYLFRKEGQNVTLSCEQNLNHDAMYWYRQDPGQGLRLIYYSQIVNDFQKGDIAEGYSVSREKKESFPLTVTSAQKNPTAFYLCASSIGMETQYFGPGTRLLVL.

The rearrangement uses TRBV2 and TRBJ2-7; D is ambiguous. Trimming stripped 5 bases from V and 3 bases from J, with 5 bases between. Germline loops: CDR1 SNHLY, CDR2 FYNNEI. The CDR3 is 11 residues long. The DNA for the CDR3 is TGTGCCAGCAGTTTTAACTACGAGCAGTACTTC. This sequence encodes CASSFNYEQYF. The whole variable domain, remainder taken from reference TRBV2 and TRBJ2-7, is EPEVTQTPSHQVTQMGQEVILRCVPISNHLYFYWYRQILGQKVEFLVSFYNNEISEKSEIFDDQFSVERPDGSNFTLKIRSTKLEDSAMYFCASSFNYEQYFGPGTRLTVT.

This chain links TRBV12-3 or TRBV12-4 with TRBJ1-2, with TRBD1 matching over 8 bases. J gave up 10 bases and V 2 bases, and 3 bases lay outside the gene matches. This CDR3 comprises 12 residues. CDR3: CASSLWQGAYTF. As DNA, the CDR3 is TGTGCCAGCAGTTTATGGCAGGGGGCCTACACCTTC.

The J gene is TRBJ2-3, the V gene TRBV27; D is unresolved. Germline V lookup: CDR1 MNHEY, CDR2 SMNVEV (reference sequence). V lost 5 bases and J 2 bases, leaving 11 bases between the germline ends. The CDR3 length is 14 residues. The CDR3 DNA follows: TGTGCCAGCAGTGCCGGGCCCCACACAGATACGCAGTATTTT. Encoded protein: CASSAGPHTDTQYF.

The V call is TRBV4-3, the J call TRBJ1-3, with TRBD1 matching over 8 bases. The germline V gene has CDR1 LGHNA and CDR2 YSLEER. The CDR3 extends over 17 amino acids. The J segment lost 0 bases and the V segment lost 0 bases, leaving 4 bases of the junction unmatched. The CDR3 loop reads CASSQDRGLLSGNTIYF. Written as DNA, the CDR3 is TGCGCCAGCAGCCAAGACAGGGGGCTCCTCTCTGGAAACACCATATATTTT.

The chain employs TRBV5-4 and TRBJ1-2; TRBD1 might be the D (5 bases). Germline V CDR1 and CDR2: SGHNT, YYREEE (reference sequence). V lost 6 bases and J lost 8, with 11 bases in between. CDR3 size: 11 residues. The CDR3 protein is CASNYEGGYTF. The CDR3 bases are TGTGCCAGCAACTATGAGGGGGGCTACACCTTC.

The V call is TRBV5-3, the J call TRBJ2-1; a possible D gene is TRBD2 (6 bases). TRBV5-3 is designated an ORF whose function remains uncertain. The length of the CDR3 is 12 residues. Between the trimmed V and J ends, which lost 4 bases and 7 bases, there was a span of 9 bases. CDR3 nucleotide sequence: TGTGCCAGAAGCGGGGACTCAAATGAGCAGTTCTTC. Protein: CARSGDSNEQFF.

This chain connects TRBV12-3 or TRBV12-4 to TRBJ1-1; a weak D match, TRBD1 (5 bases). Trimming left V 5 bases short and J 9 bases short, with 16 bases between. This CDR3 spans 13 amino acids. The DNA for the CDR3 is TGTGCCAGCAGTCAATGGGGGTATGGGAAAGCTTTCTTT. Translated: CASSQWGYGKAFF.

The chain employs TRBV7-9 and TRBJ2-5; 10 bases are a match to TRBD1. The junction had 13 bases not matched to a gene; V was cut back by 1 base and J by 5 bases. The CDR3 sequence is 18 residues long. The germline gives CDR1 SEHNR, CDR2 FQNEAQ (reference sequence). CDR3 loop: CASSLGRQGASIVETQYF. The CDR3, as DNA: TGTGCCAGCAGCTTAGGTCGACAGGGGGCTTCTATCGTTGAGACCCAGTACTTC.

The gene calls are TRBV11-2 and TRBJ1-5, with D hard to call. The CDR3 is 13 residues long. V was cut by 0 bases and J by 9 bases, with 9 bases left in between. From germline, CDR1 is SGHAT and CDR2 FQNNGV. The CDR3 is CASSLDPPSPQHF. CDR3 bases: TGTGCCAGCAGCTTAGATCCACCCTCGCCCCAGCATTTT.

This CDR3 reads CASSNRDWEGNEQFF. CDR3 DNA sequence: TGTGCCAGCAGCAACCGGGACTGGGAGGGCAATGAGCAGTTCTTC. The genes are TRBV14 and TRBJ2-1; 7 bases are a match to TRBD2. CDR1 and CDR2 (germline): SGHDN, FVKESK. Trimming took 5 bases from V and 6 from J; bases not matched to a gene: 10. The CDR3 is made up of 15 amino acids.

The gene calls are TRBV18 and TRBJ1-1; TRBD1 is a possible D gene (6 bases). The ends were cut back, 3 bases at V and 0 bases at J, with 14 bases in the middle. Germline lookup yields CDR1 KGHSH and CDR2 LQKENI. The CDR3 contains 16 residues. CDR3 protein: CASSPMTRGVNTEAFF. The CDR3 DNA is TGTGCCAGCTCACCCATGACGAGGGGGGTGAACACTGAAGCTTTCTTT.

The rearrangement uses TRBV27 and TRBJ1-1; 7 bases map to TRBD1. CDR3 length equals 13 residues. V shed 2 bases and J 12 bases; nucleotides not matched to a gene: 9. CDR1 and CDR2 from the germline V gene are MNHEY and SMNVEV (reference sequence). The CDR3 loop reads CASSLVSGGGSFF. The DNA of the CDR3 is TGTGCCAGCAGTTTAGTGTCAGGGGGTGGTTCTTTCTTT.

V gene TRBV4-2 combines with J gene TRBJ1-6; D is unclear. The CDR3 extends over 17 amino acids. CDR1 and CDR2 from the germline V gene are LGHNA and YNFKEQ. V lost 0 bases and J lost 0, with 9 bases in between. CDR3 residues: CASSQDPPSSYNSPLHF. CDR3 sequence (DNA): TGTGCCAGCAGCCAAGACCCCCCAAGCTCCTATAATTCACCCCTCCACTTT.

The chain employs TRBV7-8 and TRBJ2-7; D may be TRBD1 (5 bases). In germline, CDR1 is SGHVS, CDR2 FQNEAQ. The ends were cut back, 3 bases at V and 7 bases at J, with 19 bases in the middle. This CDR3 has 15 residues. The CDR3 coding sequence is TGTGCCAGCAGCTTGACCATGACAGCCGTAGTTGAGCAGTACTTC. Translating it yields CASSLTMTAVVEQYF.

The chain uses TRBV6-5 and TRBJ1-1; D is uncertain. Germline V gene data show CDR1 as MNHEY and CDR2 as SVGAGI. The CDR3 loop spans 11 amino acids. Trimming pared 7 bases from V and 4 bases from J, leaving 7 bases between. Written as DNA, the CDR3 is TGTGCCAGCACCCTAGCCACTGAAGCTTTCTTT. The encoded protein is CASTLATEAFF.

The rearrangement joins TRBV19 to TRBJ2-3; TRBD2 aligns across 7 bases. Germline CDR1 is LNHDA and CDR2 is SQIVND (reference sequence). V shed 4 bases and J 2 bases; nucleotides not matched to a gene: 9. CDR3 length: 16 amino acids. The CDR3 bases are TGTGCCAGTAGTACGGGGGGTAGCCGATACACAGATACGCAGTATTTT. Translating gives CASSTGGSRYTDTQYF.

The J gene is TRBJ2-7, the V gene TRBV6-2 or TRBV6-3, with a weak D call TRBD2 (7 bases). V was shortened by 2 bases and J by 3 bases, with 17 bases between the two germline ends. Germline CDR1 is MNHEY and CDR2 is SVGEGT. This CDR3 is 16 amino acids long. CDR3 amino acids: CASSYGARGAFYEQYF. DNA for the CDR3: TGTGCCAGCAGTTACGGGGCACGGGGGGCGTTCTACGAGCAGTACTTC.

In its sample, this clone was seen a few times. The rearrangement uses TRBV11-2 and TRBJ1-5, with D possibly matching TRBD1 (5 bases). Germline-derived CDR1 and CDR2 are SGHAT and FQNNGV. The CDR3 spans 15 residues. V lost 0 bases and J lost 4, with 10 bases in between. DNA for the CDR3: TGTGCCAGCAGCTTAGATCCAGGGAAAAATCAGCCCCAGCATTTT. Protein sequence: CASSLDPGKNQPQHF.

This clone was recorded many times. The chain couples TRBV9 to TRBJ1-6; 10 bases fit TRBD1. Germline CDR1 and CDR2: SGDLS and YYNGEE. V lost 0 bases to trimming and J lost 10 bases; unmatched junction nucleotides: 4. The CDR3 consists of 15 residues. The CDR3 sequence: CASSVEDRGGSPLHF. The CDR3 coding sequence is TGTGCCAGCAGCGTAGAGGACAGGGGGGGCTCACCCCTCCACTTT.

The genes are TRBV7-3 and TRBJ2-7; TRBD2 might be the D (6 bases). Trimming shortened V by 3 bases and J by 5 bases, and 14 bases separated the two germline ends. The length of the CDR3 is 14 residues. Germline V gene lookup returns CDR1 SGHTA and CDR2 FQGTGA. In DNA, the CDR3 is TGTGCCAGCAGCTTTACGGGAGAACCCCACGAGCAGTACTTC. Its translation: CASSFTGEPHEQYF.

The CDR3 is CATSPGLISTDTQYF. The CDR3 DNA reads TGTGCCACCAGCCCGGGACTGATTAGCACAGATACGCAGTATTTT. The chain uses TRBV24-1 and TRBJ2-3; a possible D gene is TRBD2 (6 bases). The germline V gene encodes CDR1 KGHDR and CDR2 SFDVKD. The CDR3 consists of 15 residues. The V end lost 7 bases, the J end lost 0 bases, and 13 bases lay between the germline ends.

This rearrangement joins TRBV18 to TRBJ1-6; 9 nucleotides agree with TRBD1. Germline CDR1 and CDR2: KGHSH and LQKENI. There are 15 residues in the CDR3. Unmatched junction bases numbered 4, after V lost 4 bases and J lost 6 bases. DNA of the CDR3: TGTGCCAGCTCACAAGGACAGGGGTTTAATTCACCCCTCCACTTT. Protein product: CASSQGQGFNSPLHF.